This T cell receptor beta chain was identified in a study of blood T cell repertoires in COVID-19. For the study at large: Collection of acute and convalescent COVID-19 samples took place in the United States, Italy and Spain. PBMCs, B-cell-depleted T cells, or T cells were the source of the cDNA or gDNA that made up the material.

The germline gives CDR1 MNHEY, CDR2 SVGAGI. After removal of 6 bases from V and 1 base from J, the junction contained 6 bases not matched to a gene. This CDR3 has 14 amino acids. In the authors' workflow: Reference gene primers were amplified, and this amplification served to estimate nucleated cell counts. Sequencing used immunoSEQ multiplex PCR; TCRdb keeps in-frame clones, though not all of them. The V and J calls and the clone size are those of that table, but D and trimming were determined from the DNA. The table includes 35,000 to 45,000 clones, around four fifths detected once. This clone is deemed medium-sized (0.01 to 0.1%).

This receptor was identified in a human donor in a cohort sampled during active COVID-19. The sequencing input was peripheral blood. The J gene is TRBJ2-7, the V gene TRBV6-5; 7 positions match TRBD1. CDR3: CASSWGQSSYEQYF. For the CDR3, the DNA is TGTGCCAGCAGCTGGGGACAGTCTTCCTACGAGCAGTACTTC.